This T cell receptor beta chain was found in a study of control samples from healthy donors and cancer patients (dated by TCRdb to the early 2020s). Per the germline V gene, ENHRY is the CDR1 and SYGVKD is the CDR2. V and J are trimmed by 10 bases and 0 bases, and the gene matches miss 12 bases of the junction. The CDR3 contains 15 residues, cysteine and phenylalanine counted. CDR3 DNA only is kept here, 45 bases in frame from base 1. A remark on this clone: Its recognized antigen is unknown. The sample holds no much larger clone one base away, and base qualities are not on file.

The library was generated by the immunoSEQ multiplex PCR assay. What TCRdb holds here is the immuneACCESS table cut down to in-frame rearrangements. Part of the clones is not present; checked against another copy, under half of the missing clones reflect an unresolved V gene, and the others are unexplained. This sample gives 150,000 to 200,000 clones in total; over 85% of them show up just once. Together, the top ten hold 9.5% to 15% of the sample. The clonotype comes from a man between 25 and 39 years old in good health. The sequence is built from TRBV10-3 and TRBJ2-7; 7 nucleotides in the junction match TRBD1. What was sequenced was blood. The DNA is as follows: TGTGCCACTTCTAGAGGGGGCCGGAGCTCCTACGAGCAGTACTTC. It translates as CATSRGGRSSYEQYF.